This record concerns one T cell receptor beta chain sequence. The authors' processing: Estimates of nucleated cell counts were drawn from the amplification of reference gene primers. This table comes from immunoSEQ multiplex PCR, and its TCRdb copy is limited to in-frame clones, with some not included. That table is the source of V, J and clone size, and D and trimming were worked out from the DNA. This sample yields about 220,000 clones, of which 84% are seen a single time; 3% belongs to the top ten. The data stem from a study of blood T cell repertoires in COVID-19. Whole-study context: Acute-phase and convalescent COVID-19 samples originated in the United States, Italy and Spain. Sample material is recorded as cDNA or gDNA derived from T cells, B-cell-depleted T cells, or PBMCs.

V was shortened by 1 base and J by 6 bases, with 12 bases between the two germline ends. This CDR3 has 14 amino acids. Germline CDR1 SEHNR, CDR2 FQNEAQ (reference sequence). Sequencing was performed on peripheral blood. This TCR was recovered from a woman in her twenties or thirties who had recovered from COVID-19. The chain combines TRBV7-9 with TRBJ2-5; D may be TRBD1 (5 bases). CDR3: CASSLVRAVQTQYF. CDR3 nucleotides: TGTGCCAGCAGCTTAGTCAGGGCTGTACAGACCCAGTACTTC.